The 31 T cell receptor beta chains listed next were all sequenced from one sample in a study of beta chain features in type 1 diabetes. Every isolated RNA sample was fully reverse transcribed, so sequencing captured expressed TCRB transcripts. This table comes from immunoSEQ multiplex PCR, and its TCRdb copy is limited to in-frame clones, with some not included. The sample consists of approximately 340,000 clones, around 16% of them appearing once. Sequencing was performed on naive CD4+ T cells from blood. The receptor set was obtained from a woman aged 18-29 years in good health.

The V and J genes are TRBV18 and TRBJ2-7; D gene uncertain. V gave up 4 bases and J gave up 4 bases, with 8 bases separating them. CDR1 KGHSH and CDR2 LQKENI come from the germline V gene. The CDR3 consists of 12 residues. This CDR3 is CASSLTDYEQYF. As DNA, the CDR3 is TGTGCCAGCTCACTTACAGATTACGAGCAGTACTTC.

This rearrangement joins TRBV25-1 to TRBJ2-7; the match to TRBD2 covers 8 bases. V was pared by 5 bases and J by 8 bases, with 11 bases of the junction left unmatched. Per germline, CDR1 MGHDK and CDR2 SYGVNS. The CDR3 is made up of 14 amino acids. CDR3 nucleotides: TGTGCCAGCAGTCATACTGCGGGAGGAAACAAGCAGTACTTC. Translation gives CASSHTAGGNKQYF.

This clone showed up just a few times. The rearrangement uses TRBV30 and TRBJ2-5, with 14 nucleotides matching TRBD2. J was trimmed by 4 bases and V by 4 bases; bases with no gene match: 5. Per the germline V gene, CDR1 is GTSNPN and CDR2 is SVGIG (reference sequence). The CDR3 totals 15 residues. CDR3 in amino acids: CAWTKGLAGGETQYF. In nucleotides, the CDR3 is TGTGCCTGGACAAAAGGACTAGCGGGAGGAGAGACCCAGTACTTC.

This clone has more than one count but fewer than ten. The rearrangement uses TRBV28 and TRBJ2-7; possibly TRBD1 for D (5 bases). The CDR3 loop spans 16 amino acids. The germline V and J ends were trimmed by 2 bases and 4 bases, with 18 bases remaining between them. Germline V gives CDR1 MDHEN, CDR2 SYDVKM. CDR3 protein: CASSLSSTGVSYEQYF. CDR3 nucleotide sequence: TGTGCCAGCAGTTTAAGTTCTACAGGCGTTAGTTACGAGCAGTACTTC.

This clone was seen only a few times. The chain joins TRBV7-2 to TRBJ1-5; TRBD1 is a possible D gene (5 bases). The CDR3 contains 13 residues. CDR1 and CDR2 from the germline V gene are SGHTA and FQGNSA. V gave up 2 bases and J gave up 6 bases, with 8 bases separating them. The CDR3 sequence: CASSLWGGQPQHF. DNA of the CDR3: TGTGCCAGCAGCTTATGGGGGGGTCAGCCCCAGCATTTT. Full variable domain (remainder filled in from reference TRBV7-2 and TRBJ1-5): GAGVSQSPSNKVTEKGKDVELRCDPISGHTALYWYRQSLGQGLEFLIYFQGNSAPDKSGLPSDRFSAERTGGSVSTLTIQRTQQEDSAVYLCASSLWGGQPQHFGDGTRLSIL.

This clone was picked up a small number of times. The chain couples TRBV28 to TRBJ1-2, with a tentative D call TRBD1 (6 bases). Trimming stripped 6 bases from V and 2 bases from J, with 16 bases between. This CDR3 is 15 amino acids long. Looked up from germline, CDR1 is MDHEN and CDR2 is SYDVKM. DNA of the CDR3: TGTGCCAGCAGGGAACAGGGATCGGGGAACTATGGCTACACCTTC. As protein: CASREQGSGNYGYTF.

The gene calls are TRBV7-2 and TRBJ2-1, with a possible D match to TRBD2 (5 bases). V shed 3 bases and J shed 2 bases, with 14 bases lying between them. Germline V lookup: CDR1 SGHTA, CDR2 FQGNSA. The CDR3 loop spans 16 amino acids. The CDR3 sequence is CASSLSSGGAYNEQFF. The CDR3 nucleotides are TGTGCCAGCAGCTTGTCCAGCGGAGGAGCCTACAATGAGCAGTTCTTC.

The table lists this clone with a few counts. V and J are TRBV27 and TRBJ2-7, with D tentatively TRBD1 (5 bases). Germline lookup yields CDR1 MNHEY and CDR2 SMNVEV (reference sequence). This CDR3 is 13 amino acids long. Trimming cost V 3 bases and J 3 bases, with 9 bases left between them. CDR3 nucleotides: TGTGCCAGCAGTTTGGCAGGACACTACGAGCAGTACTTC. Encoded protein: CASSLAGHYEQYF.

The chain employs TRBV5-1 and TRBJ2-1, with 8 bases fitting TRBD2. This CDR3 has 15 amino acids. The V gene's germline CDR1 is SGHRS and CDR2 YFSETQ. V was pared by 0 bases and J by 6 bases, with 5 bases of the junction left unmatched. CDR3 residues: CASSLVGLATNEQFF. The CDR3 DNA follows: TGCGCCAGCAGCTTGGTCGGACTAGCCACCAATGAGCAGTTCTTC.

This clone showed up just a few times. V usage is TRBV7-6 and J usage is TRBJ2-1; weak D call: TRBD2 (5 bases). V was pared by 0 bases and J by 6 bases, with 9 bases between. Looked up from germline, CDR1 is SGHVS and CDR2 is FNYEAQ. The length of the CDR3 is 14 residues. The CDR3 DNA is TGTGCCAGCAGCTTAGCGCTTCGGGGCAATGAGCAGTTCTTC. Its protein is CASSLALRGNEQFF.

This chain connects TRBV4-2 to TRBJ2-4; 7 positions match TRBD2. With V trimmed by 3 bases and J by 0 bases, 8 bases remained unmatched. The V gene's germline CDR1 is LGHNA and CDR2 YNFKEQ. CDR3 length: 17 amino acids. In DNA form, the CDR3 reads TGTGCCAGCAGCCAGGTCGCTAGCGGACTAGCCAAAAACATTCAGTACTTC. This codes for CASSQVASGLAKNIQYF.

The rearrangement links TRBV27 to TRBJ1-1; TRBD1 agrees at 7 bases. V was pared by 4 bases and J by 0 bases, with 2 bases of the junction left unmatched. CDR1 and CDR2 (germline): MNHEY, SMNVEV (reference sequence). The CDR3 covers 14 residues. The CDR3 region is CASSSGQMNTEAFF. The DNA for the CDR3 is TGTGCCAGCAGTTCGGGACAGATGAACACTGAAGCTTTCTTT.

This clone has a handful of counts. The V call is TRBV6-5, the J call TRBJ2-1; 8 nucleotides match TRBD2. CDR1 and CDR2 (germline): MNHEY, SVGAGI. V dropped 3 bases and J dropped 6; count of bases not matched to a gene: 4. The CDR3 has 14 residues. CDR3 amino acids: CASSYTSGANEQFF. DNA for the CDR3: TGTGCCAGCAGTTATACTAGCGGAGCCAATGAGCAGTTCTTC.

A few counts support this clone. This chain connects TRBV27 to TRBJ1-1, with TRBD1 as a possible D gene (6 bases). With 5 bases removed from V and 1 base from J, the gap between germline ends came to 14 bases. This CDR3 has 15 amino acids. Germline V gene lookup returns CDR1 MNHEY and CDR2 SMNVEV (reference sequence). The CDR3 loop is CASSLEGGRNTEAFF. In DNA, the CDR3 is TGTGCCAGCAGTCTCGAAGGGGGTCGGAACACTGAAGCTTTCTTT.

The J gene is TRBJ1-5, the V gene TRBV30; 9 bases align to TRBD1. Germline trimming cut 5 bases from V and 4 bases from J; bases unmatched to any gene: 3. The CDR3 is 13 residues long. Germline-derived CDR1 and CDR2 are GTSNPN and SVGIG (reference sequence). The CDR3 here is CAWGGTGNQPQHF. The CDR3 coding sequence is TGTGCCTGGGGAGGGACAGGGAATCAGCCCCAGCATTTT.

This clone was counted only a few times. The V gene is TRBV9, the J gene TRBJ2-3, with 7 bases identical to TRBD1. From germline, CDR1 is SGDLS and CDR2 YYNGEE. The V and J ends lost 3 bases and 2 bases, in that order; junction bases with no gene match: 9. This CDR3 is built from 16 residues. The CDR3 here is CASSEMSGGPTDTQYF. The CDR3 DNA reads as TGTGCCAGCAGCGAAATGTCAGGGGGACCCACAGATACGCAGTATTTT.

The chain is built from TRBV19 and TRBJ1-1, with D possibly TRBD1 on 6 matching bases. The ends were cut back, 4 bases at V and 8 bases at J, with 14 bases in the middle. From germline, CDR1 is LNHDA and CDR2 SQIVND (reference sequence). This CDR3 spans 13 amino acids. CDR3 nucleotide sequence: TGTGCCAGTAGTACACAGGGACAAGTAGAAGCTTTCTTT. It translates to CASSTQGQVEAFF.

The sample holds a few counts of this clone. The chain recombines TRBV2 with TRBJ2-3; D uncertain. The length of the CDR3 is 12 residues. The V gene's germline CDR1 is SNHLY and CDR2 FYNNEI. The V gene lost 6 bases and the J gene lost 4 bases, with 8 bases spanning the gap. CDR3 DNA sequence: TGTGCCAGCAGGGATGCGGCAGATACGCAGTATTTT. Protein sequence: CASRDAADTQYF.

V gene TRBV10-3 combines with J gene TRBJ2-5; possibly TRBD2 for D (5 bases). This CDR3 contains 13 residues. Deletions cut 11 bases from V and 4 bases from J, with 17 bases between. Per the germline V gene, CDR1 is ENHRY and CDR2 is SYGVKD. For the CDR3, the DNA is TGTGCCTCCTGCTTGGGTGAGGGAGAGACCCAGTACTTC. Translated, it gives CASCLGEGETQYF.

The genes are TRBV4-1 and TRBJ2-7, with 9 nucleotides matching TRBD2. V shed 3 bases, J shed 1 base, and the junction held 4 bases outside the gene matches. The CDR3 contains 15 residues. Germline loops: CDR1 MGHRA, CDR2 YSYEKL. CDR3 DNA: TGCGCCAGCAGCCACGGGACTAGCAAGTCCTACGAGCAGTACTTC. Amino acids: CASSHGTSKSYEQYF.

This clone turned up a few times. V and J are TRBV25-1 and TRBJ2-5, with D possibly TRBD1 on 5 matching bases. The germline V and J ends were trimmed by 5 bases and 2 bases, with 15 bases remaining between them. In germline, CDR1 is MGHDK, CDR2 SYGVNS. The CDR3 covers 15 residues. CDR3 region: CASSRQRNPQETQYF. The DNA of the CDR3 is TGTGCCAGCAGTAGACAGCGTAACCCACAAGAGACCCAGTACTTC.

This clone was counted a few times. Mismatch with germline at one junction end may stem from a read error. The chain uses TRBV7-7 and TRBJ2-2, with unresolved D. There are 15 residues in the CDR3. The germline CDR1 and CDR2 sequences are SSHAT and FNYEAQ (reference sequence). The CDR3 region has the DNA TGTGCTAGCAGCTTAGTGGGCTTGAACACCGGGGAGCTGTTTTTT. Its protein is CASSLVGLNTGELFF. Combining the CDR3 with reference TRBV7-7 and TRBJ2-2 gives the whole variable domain GAGVSQSPRYKVTKRGQDVTLRCDPISSHATLYWYQQALGQGPEFLTYFNYEAQPDKSGLPSDRFSAERPEGSISTLTIQRTEQRDSAMYRCASSLVGLNTGELFFGEGSRLTVL.

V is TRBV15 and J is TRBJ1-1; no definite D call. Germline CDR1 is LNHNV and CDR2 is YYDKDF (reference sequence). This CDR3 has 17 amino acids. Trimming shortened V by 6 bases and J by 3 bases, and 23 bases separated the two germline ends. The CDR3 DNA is TGTGCCACCAGGGCTGTGTACGGGGTGCGGATGGACACTGAAGCTTTCTTT. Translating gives CATRAVYGVRMDTEAFF.

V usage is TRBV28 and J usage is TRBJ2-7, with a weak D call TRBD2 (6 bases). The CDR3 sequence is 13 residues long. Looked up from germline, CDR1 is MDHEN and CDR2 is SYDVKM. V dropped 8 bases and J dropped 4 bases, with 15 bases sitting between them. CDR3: CASEGRSAYEQYF. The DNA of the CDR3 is TGTGCCAGCGAGGGGAGGTCGGCGTACGAGCAGTACTTC.

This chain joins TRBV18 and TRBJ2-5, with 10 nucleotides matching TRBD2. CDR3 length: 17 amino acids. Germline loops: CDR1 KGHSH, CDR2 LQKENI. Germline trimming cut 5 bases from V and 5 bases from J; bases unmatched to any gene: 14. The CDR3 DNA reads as TGTGCCAGCTCATCCTTAGCGGGAGGCCCCGGGGAGGAGACCCAGTACTTC. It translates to CASSSLAGGPGEETQYF. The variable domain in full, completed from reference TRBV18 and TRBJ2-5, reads NAGVMQNPRHLVRRRGQEARLRCSPMKGHSHVYWYRQLPEEGLKFMVYLQKENIIDESGMPKERFSAEFPKEGPSILRIQQVVRGDSAAYFCASSSLAGGPGEETQYFGPGTRLLVL.

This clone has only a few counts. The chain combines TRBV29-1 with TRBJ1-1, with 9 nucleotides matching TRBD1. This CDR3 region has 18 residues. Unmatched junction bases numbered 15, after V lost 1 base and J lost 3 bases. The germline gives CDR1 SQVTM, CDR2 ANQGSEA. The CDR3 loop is CSVEGGTGYREWDTEAFF. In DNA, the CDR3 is TGCAGCGTTGAAGGCGGGACAGGGTACAGGGAATGGGACACTGAAGCTTTCTTT.

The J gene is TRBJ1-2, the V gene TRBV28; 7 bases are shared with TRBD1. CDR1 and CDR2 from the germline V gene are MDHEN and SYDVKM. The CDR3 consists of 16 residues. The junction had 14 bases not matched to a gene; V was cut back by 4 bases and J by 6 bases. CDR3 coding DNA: TGTGCCAGCAGTTCCCCTACACCGGACAGGATCCATGGCTACACCTTC. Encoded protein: CASSSPTPDRIHGYTF.

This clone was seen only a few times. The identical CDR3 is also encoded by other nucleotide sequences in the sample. CDR3 amino acids: CASSSDRGGEQYF. The CDR3, as DNA: TGTGCCAGCAGCTCGGACAGGGGTGGCGAGCAGTACTTC. The V gene is TRBV7-2, the J gene TRBJ2-7; 9 bases line up with TRBD1. With 4 bases clipped from V and 6 bases from J, the junction kept 4 bases outside the gene matches. CDR3 length equals 13 residues. Germline V gene lookup returns CDR1 SGHTA and CDR2 FQGNSA.

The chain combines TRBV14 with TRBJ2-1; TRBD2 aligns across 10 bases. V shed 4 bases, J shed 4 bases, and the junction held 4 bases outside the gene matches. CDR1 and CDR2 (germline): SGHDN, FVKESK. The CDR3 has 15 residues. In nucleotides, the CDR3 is TGTGCCAGCAGCCCGCGGACTAGCGGATACAATGAGCAGTTCTTC. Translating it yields CASSPRTSGYNEQFF.

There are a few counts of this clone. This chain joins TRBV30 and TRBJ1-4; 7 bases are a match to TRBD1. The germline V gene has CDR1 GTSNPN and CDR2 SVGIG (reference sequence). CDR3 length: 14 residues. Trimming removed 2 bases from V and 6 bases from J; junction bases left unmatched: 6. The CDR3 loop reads CAWSSKTGDEKLFF. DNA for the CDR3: TGTGCCTGGAGTTCGAAAACAGGGGATGAAAAACTGTTTTTT. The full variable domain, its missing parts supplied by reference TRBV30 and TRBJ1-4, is SQTIHQWPATLVQPVGSPLSLECTVEGTSNPNLYWYRQAAGRGLQLLFYSVGIGQISSEVPQNLSASRPQDRQFILSSKKLLLSDSGFYLCAWSSKTGDEKLFFGSGTQLSVL.

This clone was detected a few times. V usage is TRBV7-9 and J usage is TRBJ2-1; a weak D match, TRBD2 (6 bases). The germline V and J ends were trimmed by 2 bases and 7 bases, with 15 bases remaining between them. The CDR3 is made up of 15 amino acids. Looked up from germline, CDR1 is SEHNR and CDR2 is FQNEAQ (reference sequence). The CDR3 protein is CASSLRLSGRNEQFF. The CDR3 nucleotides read TGTGCCAGCAGCTTACGGTTGTCAGGGAGGAATGAGCAGTTCTTC.